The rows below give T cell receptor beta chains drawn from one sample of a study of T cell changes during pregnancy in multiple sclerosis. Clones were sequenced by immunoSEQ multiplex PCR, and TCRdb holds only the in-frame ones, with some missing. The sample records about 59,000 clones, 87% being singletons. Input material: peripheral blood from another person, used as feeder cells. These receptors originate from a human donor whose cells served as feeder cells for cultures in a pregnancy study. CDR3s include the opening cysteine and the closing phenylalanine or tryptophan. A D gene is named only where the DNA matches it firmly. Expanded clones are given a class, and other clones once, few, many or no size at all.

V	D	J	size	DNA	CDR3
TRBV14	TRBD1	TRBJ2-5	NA	TGTGCCAGCAGCTCCCCAGGGGGAGAGACCCAGTACTTC	CASSSPGGETQYF
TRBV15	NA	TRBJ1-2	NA	TGTGCCACCACCAATCTGGAGGGACCTAACTATGGCTACACCTTC	CATTNLEGPNYGYTF
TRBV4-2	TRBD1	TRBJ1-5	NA	TGTGCCAGCAGCCAACTGACAGGGAAAAATAAGGACTCCAATCAGCCCCAGCATTTT	CASSQLTGKNKDSNQPQHF
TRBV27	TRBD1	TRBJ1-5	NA	TGTGCCAGCAGTTTATCGAGGACAGGCAGCAATCAGCCCCAGCATTTT	CASSLSRTGSNQPQHF
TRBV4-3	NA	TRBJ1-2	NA	TGCGCCAGCAGCCAAGCTACTCGAGGGTGGACAGCCTTTAACTATGGCTACACCTTC	CASSQATRGWTAFNYGYTF
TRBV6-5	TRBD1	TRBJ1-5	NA	TGTGCCAGCAGTTTAGGACAGGGTTCGGGCAATCAGCCCCAGCATTTT	CASSLGQGSGNQPQHF
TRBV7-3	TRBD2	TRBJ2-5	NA	TGTGCCAGCAGCTTATTGTCTAGCGGAGAAGAGACCCAGTACTTC	CASSLLSSGEETQYF
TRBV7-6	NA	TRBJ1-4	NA	TGTGCCAGCAGCCAAGGGGTTTCGTCGAGGACTAATGAAAAACTGTTTTTT	CASSQGVSSRTNEKLFF
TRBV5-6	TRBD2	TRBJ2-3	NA	TGTGCCAGCAGCCTGGGACTAGCGGGAGTTATCACAGATACGCAGTATTTT	CASSLGLAGVITDTQYF
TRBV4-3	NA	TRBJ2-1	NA	TGCGCCAGCAGCCAAACAGGAGGGGGTGGTGAGCAGTTCTTC	CASSQTGGGGEQFF
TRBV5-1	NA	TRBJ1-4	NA	TGCGCCAGCAGCCAGGACGCAGCGGGAAAACTGTTTTTT	CASSQDAAGKLFF
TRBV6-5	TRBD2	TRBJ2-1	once	TGTGCCAGCAAAATTAGCGGGAGTAAGGAGTTCTTC	CASKISGSKEFF
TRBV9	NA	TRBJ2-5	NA	TGTGCCAGCAGCGTTTCCCAAGAGACCCAGTACTTC	CASSVSQETQYF
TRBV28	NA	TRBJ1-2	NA	TGTGCCAGCAGTTTAATTAGCCGTCGTAGCTACACCTTC	CASSLISRRSYTF
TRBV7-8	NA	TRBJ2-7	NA	TGTGCCAGCAGCTTAGTGTCTGGGACACGGACCTACGAGCAGTACTTC	CASSLVSGTRTYEQYF
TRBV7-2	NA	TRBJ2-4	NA	TGTGCCAGCAGCCCCCGGAGATCAGCCAAAAACATTCAGTACTTC	CASSPRRSAKNIQYF
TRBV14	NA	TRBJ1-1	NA	TGTGCCAGCAGCTACTCAAGGGTAAACACTGAAGCTTTCTTT	CASSYSRVNTEAFF
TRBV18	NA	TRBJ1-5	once	TGTGCCAGCTCAGGAGTTTCCAATCAGCCCCAGCATTTT	CASSGVSNQPQHF
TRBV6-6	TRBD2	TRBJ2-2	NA	TGTGCCAGCAGTTACTCGAGCGGGGCGAACACCGGGGAGCTGTTTTTT	CASSYSSGANTGELFF
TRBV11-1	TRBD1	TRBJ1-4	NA	TGTGCCAGCAGCTGGGGACAGCTTAATGAAAAACTGTTTTTT	CASSWGQLNEKLFF
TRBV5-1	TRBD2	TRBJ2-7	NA	TGCGCCAGCAGTGGGGGACTAGCGGGAGCCTCCTACGAGCAGTACTTC	CASSGGLAGASYEQYF
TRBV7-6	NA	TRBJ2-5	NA	TGTGCCAGCAGCCCCTTGGGACAATCGGGGGAGACCCAGTACTTC	CASSPLGQSGETQYF